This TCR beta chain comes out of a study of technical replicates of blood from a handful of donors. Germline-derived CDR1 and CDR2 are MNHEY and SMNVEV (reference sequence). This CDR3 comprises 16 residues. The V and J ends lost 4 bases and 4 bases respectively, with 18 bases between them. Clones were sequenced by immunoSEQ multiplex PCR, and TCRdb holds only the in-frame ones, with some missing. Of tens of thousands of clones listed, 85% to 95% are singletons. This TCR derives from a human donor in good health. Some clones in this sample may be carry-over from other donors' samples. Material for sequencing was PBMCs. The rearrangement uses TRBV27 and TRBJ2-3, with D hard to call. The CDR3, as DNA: TGTGCCAGCAGTTCTCCTATGAAAACCGTGGCAGATACGCAGTATTTT. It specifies CASSSPMKTVADTQYF.